The 31 T cell receptor beta chains listed next were all sequenced from one sample in a study of T cell repertoires in cytomegalovirus infection. TCRdb re-called the reads with MiXCR, one entry per CDR3 protein. The sample contains under 200,000 distinct CDR3 sequences, about a fifth of which appear only once. Their antigens are not known. Sequencing used CD8+ T cells from cultured PBMCs, obtained from culture after CMV antigen stimulation. The receptors come from a human donor in good health (CMV status not recorded). Some clones in this sample may be carry-over from other donors' samples.

The chain combines TRBV7-2 with TRBJ1-1, with 7 bases that match TRBD1. CDR3 length equals 16 residues. Trimming took 1 base from V and 2 from J; bases not matched to a gene: 7. Germline V gene lookup returns CDR1 SGHTA and CDR2 FQGNSA. This chain's CDR3 is CASSLDPGGGNTEAFF. The CDR3, as DNA: TGTGCCAGCAGCTTAGATCCGGGAGGGGGCAACACTGAAGCTTTCTTT.

This clonotype was seen a handful of times. The chain combines TRBV5-6 with TRBJ2-2, with D tentatively TRBD1 (6 bases). The germline CDR1 and CDR2 sequences are SGHDT and YYEEEE. This CDR3 has 17 residues. Trimming stripped 2 bases from V and 7 bases from J, with 21 bases between. This CDR3 is CASSLQGPVGESGELFF. Here the CDR3 DNA reads TGTGCCAGCAGCTTACAGGGCCCGGTGGGGGAAAGCGGGGAGCTGTTTTTT.

The CDR3 DNA reads TGTGCCAGCACCAATAAGGCCCGTGGCCTGCAAGATACGCAGTATTTT. Its translation: CASTNKARGLQDTQYF. This chain connects TRBV7-2 to TRBJ2-3, with D uncertain. The length of the CDR3 is 16 residues. Germline assignment: CDR1 SGHTA and CDR2 FQGNSA. V shed 7 bases and J shed 5 bases, with 22 bases lying between them.

Note on this clonotype: One end of the junction is discordant with germline, which a read error may explain. V gene TRBV4-1 combines with J gene TRBJ2-2, with unresolved D. Germline V gives CDR1 MGHRA, CDR2 YSYEKL. This CDR3 is built from 14 residues. This chain's CDR3 is CASSPPVGTGELFF. CDR3 in DNA: TGTGCCAGCAGCCCGCCAGTGGGGACCGGGGAGCTGTTTTTT.

Points on this clonotype: A junction end diverges from the germline sequence, so it may reflect a read error. V usage is TRBV6-1 and J usage is TRBJ2-4, with D possibly being TRBD1 (6 bases). The CDR3 covers 16 residues. The V gene's germline CDR1 is MNHNS and CDR2 SASEGT. The CDR3 nucleotides read TGTGCCAGCAGCAACCAGGGGTCGAATGCCAAAAACAGTCAGTACTTC. This codes for CASSNQGSNAKNSQYF.

This clonotype was picked up a small number of times. The chain links TRBV7-3 to TRBJ2-4; maybe TRBD1 (6 bases). Trimming took off 0 bases at V and 2 bases at J, with 8 bases between the two ends. The CDR3 runs 15 residues. CDR1 and CDR2 from the germline V gene are SGHTA and FQGTGA. CDR3 residues: CASSLTGATKNIQYF. CDR3 sequence (DNA): TGTGCCAGCAGCTTAACGGGGGCCACCAAAAACATTCAGTACTTC.

V and J are TRBV12-3 or TRBV12-4 and TRBJ2-7; TRBD1 is a possible D gene (5 bases). The V gene lost 2 bases and the J gene lost 5 bases, with 10 bases spanning the gap. This CDR3 contains 13 residues. The CDR3 is CASSLNGANEQYF. For the CDR3, the DNA is TGTGCCAGCAGTTTAAATGGGGCCAACGAGCAGTACTTC.

This chain joins TRBV25-1 and TRBJ2-1, with 7 bases matching TRBD1. Per the germline V gene, CDR1 is MGHDK and CDR2 is SYGVNS. The CDR3 runs 16 residues. V lost 3 bases, J lost 3 bases, and 8 bases stayed unmatched. The CDR3 protein is CASSDPDRVNYNEQFF. The CDR3 DNA is TGTGCCAGCAGTGATCCCGACAGGGTGAACTACAATGAGCAGTTCTTC.

The gene calls are TRBV19 and TRBJ1-2; D gene unclear. The CDR3 runs 13 residues. Trimming left V 5 bases short and J 3 bases short, with 10 bases between. The germline gives CDR1 LNHDA, CDR2 SQIVND (reference sequence). CDR3 sequence: CASSWRPDYGYTF. CDR3 sequence (DNA): TGTGCCAGTAGTTGGCGGCCCGACTATGGCTACACCTTC.

This clonotype was detected a few times. The chain carries TRBV20-1 and TRBJ2-3, with 12 bases identical to TRBD2. The V gene's germline CDR1 is DFQATT and CDR2 SNEGSKA (reference sequence). V shed 3 bases and J 4 bases; nucleotides not matched to a gene: 5. This CDR3 region has 15 residues. The CDR3 here is CSASGLAGGPDTQYF. DNA of the CDR3: TGCAGTGCTAGCGGGCTAGCGGGGGGGCCAGATACGCAGTATTTT.

This clonotype was observed a few times. V is TRBV27 and J is TRBJ2-3; no definite D call. CDR3 length: 13 amino acids. Germline V gene data show CDR1 as MNHEY and CDR2 as SMNVEV (reference sequence). V was pared by 4 bases and J by 2 bases, with 7 bases between. In nucleotides, the CDR3 is TGTGCCAGCAGTTGGGAACCCACAGATACGCAGTATTTT. Protein: CASSWEPTDTQYF.

This clonotype was counted between two and nine times. The rearrangement uses TRBV7-9 and TRBJ1-3, with 7 bases lining up with TRBD1. The CDR3 sequence is 17 residues long. The V segment lost 4 bases and the J segment 0 bases; nucleotides outside the gene matches: 9. CDR1 and CDR2 (germline): SEHNR, FQNEAQ (reference sequence). The DNA for the CDR3 is TGTGCCAGCAGCTCCTGGGGACAGAGGAGCTCTGGAAACACCATATATTTT. Residues: CASSSWGQRSSGNTIYF.

The rearrangement links TRBV4-1 to TRBJ1-5, with 7 bases that match TRBD1. CDR3 length: 15 amino acids. Trimming at V came to 4 bases and at J to 2 bases, leaving 5 bases not matched to a gene. CDR1 is MGHRA and CDR2 is YSYEKL in the germline V gene. The CDR3 is CASSPWTGGNQPQHF. CDR3 in DNA: TGCGCCAGCAGCCCCTGGACAGGAGGCAATCAGCCCCAGCATTTT.

V and J are TRBV6-2 or TRBV6-3 and TRBJ2-7, with 8 bases lining up with TRBD1. The CDR3 is 12 amino acids. Germline assignment: CDR1 MNHEY and CDR2 SVGEGT. The V segment lost 0 bases and the J segment 12 bases; nucleotides outside the gene matches: 4. The CDR3 protein is CASSYSPTGAYF. The CDR3 region has the DNA TGTGCCAGCAGTTACTCGCCGACAGGGGCGTACTTC.

This clonotype was picked up a small number of times. V gene TRBV10-2 combines with J gene TRBJ2-7; a weak D match, TRBD2 (5 bases). This CDR3 is built from 13 residues. Germline lookup yields CDR1 WSHSY and CDR2 SAAADI. V was shortened by 7 bases and J by 3 bases, with 13 bases between the two germline ends. CDR3 in amino acids: CASTTGNIYEQYF. CDR3 coding DNA: TGCGCCAGCACGACGGGAAACATCTACGAGCAGTACTTC.

The V gene is TRBV7-2, the J gene TRBJ2-7, with 8 nucleotides matching TRBD2. This CDR3 contains 15 residues. Germline-derived CDR1 and CDR2 are SGHTA and FQGNSA. The J segment lost 4 bases and the V segment lost 1 base, leaving 6 bases of the junction unmatched. The CDR3 DNA reads TGTGCCAGCAGCTTAGATAGCGGGGACCAGTACGAGCAGTACTTC. Translating gives CASSLDSGDQYEQYF.

The chain carries TRBV9 and TRBJ2-1; TRBD2 agrees at 11 bases. The J segment lost 0 bases and the V segment lost 3 bases, leaving 11 bases of the junction unmatched. Germline-derived CDR1 and CDR2 are SGDLS and YYNGEE. This CDR3 region has 19 residues. As DNA, the CDR3 is TGTGCCAGCAGCGGAATACTAGCGGGGGCCCAAAGCTCCTACAATGAGCAGTTCTTC. It is translated as CASSGILAGAQSSYNEQFF.

This sequence joins TRBV11-2 and TRBJ1-1; TRBD1 aligns across 10 bases. Germline assignment: CDR1 SGHAT and CDR2 FQNNGV. The CDR3 runs 18 residues. J lost 3 bases, V lost 0 bases, and 10 bases had no gene match. Here the CDR3 DNA reads TGTGCCAGCAGCTTAGATCTGACAGGGGGCAGGTCGGACACTGAAGCTTTCTTT. Residues: CASSLDLTGGRSDTEAFF.

Concerning this clonotype itself: No conserved phenylalanine or tryptophan is present at the end of the CDR3, so a read error is the likely explanation. The DNA is omitted, as the CDR3 cannot be located on it reliably, and the CDR3 follows TCRdb's listing. V is TRBV2 and J is TRBJ2-5; TRBD2 was called by the table and not checked on the DNA. Per the germline V gene, CDR1 is SNHLY and CDR2 is FYNNEI. The CDR3 numbers 14 amino acids, ends counted. CDR3 residues: CASSGTSGGPRPRD.

This chain connects TRBV6-2 or TRBV6-3 to TRBJ1-1, with 8 nucleotides matching TRBD1. Germline V lookup: CDR1 MNHEY, CDR2 SVGEGT. J was trimmed by 1 base and V by 7 bases; bases with no gene match: 8. The CDR3 loop spans 15 amino acids. The DNA of the CDR3 is TGTGCCAGCACCCCTCGGACAGGGCGGAACACTGAAGCTTTCTTT. The encoded protein is CASTPRTGRNTEAFF.

This clonotype was seen more than once but under ten times. The J gene is TRBJ2-5, the V gene TRBV7-9, with D unresolved. This CDR3 is 13 amino acids long. Germline V gene lookup returns CDR1 SEHNR and CDR2 FQNEAQ (reference sequence). V was trimmed by 3 bases and J by 3 bases, leaving 8 bases between them. The CDR3 spells CASSFPGEETQYF. The CDR3 bases are TGTGCCAGCAGCTTCCCAGGAGAAGAGACCCAGTACTTC.

This chain uses TRBV7-2 with TRBJ2-2; D is uncertain. Looked up from germline, CDR1 is SGHTA and CDR2 is FQGNSA. Between the trimmed V and J ends, which lost 8 bases and 0 bases, there was a span of 13 bases. CDR3 length: 15 amino acids. The CDR3 loop reads CASRHWDANTGELFF. The CDR3 DNA follows: TGTGCCAGCCGTCACTGGGATGCGAACACCGGGGAGCTGTTTTTT.

This sequence joins TRBV29-1 and TRBJ1-2; the D gene is possibly TRBD1 (5 bases). CDR3 length: 16 amino acids. Trimming cost V 1 base and J 4 bases, with 19 bases left between them. CDR1 and CDR2 (germline): SQVTM, ANQGSEA. The CDR3 sequence: CSVEVRLGRRGYGYTF. The CDR3 DNA reads TGCAGCGTTGAAGTACGGTTAGGCAGGAGGGGCTATGGCTACACCTTC.

The rearrangement joins TRBV27 to TRBJ2-7; 8 nucleotides align to TRBD1. This CDR3 region has 14 residues. The germline CDR1 and CDR2 sequences are MNHEY and SMNVEV (reference sequence). The J segment lost 3 bases and the V segment lost 6 bases, leaving 7 bases of the junction unmatched. The CDR3 is CASSARTGIYEQYF. CDR3 DNA sequence: TGTGCCAGCAGCGCCCGGACAGGGATCTACGAGCAGTACTTC.

In its sample, this clonotype was seen a few times. The chain combines TRBV6-5 with TRBJ2-3, with 7 bases that match TRBD2. The CDR3 is made up of 14 amino acids. Trimming took 4 bases from V and 5 from J; bases not matched to a gene: 6. Germline V gene sequence: CDR1 MNHEY, CDR2 SVGAGI. The CDR3, as DNA: TGTGCCAGCAGTTCCCGGGAGGTTCAAGATACGCAGTATTTT. Protein sequence: CASSSREVQDTQYF.

This clonotype was seen a few times. The genes are TRBV7-9 and TRBJ1-6, with D perhaps TRBD1 (5 bases). This CDR3 has 11 residues. V lost 0 bases and J lost 16, with 7 bases in between. CDR1 and CDR2 (germline): SEHNR, FQNEAQ (reference sequence). CDR3 coding DNA: TGTGCCAGCAGCTTAGCAGGGGAACTCCACTTT. Its translation is CASSLAGELHF.

V is TRBV9 and J is TRBJ2-5, with 9 bases that match TRBD1. The CDR3 runs 15 residues. J was trimmed by 5 bases and V by 0 bases; bases with no gene match: 5. Germline CDR1 SGDLS, CDR2 YYNGEE. As DNA, the CDR3 is TGTGCCAGCAGCGTAGGGACAGGGGACAGCGAGACCCAGTACTTC. Protein sequence: CASSVGTGDSETQYF. Variable domain in full (rest from reference TRBV9 and TRBJ2-5): DSGVTQTPKHLITATGQRVTLRCSPRSGDLSVYWYQQSLDQGLQFLIQYYNGEERAKGNILERFSAQQFPDLHSELNLSSLELGDSALYFCASSVGTGDSETQYFGPGTRLLVL.

This clonotype was counted a few times. V usage is TRBV7-6 and J usage is TRBJ1-1; 7 positions match TRBD1. The CDR3 totals 17 residues. With 0 bases clipped from V and 0 bases from J, the junction kept 7 bases outside the gene matches. Germline V gives CDR1 SGHVS, CDR2 FNYEAQ. The CDR3, as DNA: TGTGCCAGCAGCTTAGCCGTCCGGGACAGCATGAACACTGAAGCTTTCTTT. This translates into CASSLAVRDSMNTEAFF. Combining the CDR3 with reference TRBV7-6 and TRBJ1-1 gives the whole variable domain GAGVSQSPRYKVTKRGQDVALRCDPISGHVSLYWYRQALGQGPEFLTYFNYEAQQDKSGLPNDRFSAERPEGSISTLTIQRTEQRDSAMYRCASSLAVRDSMNTEAFFGQGTRLTVV.

The chain joins TRBV7-2 to TRBJ2-3; TRBD2 aligns across 9 bases. Germline V lookup: CDR1 SGHTA, CDR2 FQGNSA. The junction had 5 bases not matched to a gene; V was cut back by 1 base and J by 0 bases. This CDR3 has 17 residues. The CDR3 is CASSLESSGTSTDTQYF. For the CDR3, the DNA is TGTGCCAGCAGCTTAGAGTCTAGCGGGACAAGCACAGATACGCAGTATTTT.

The rearrangement joins TRBV19 to TRBJ1-5, with 7 bases identical to TRBD1. Germline values: CDR1 LNHDA, CDR2 SQIVND (reference sequence). The CDR3 is made up of 15 amino acids. Trimming took 7 bases from V and 4 from J; bases not matched to a gene: 10. The CDR3 here is CASNNDRELNQPQHF. CDR3 nucleotides: TGTGCCAGTAATAACGACAGGGAATTGAATCAGCCCCAGCATTTT.

V usage is TRBV6-2 or TRBV6-3 and J usage is TRBJ1-5, with 7 bases that match TRBD1. The CDR3 consists of 17 residues. Germline assignment: CDR1 MNHEY and CDR2 SVGEGT. J was trimmed by 7 bases and V by 9 bases; bases with no gene match: 21. CDR3 loop: CASRSTIGQGGRQPQHF. The CDR3 DNA reads as TGTGCCAGTCGTAGTACGATTGGGCAGGGGGGAAGGCAGCCCCAGCATTTT.